One and the same sample provided the 6 T cell receptor beta chains below, sequenced in a study of low-dose radiotherapy and immunotherapy resistance in tumors. First-strand cDNA used TRAV- and TRBV-specific primers, covering alpha and beta chains. It was with a constant-region primer and a V-primer adapter that TCRs were amplified over around 18 PCR cycles. TCRdb fed the reads into MiXCR, producing one record per CDR3 protein. The data hold 13,000 or so distinct CDR3 sequences, with under 80% observed a single time. The receptors originated from a human donor with advanced metastatic prostate, ovarian, gallbladder or colorectal cancer (not recorded which). This table probably holds off-target reads from a library built for another chain.

V gene TRBV20-1 combines with J gene TRBJ2-4, with TRBD1 matching over 7 bases. CDR1 and CDR2 (germline): DFQATT, SNEGSKA (reference sequence). The CDR3 is made up of 11 amino acids. CDR3 loop: CSILTGDIQYF. CDR3 nucleotides: TGCAGCATACTTACAGGGGACATTCAGTACTTC.

This rearrangement joins TRBV6-1 to TRBJ1-1; the match to TRBD1 covers 7 bases. From germline, CDR1 is MNHNS and CDR2 SASEGT. With V trimmed by 7 bases and J by 6 bases, 11 bases remained unmatched. The CDR3 sequence is 14 residues long. CDR3 loop: CASNEQGTAPEAFF. DNA of the CDR3: TGTGCCAGCAACGAGCAAGGGACAGCGCCTGAAGCTTTCTTT.

Only a few counts were recorded for this clonotype. The chain is built from TRBV13 and TRBJ2-5; TRBD2 agrees at 9 bases. The CDR3 is made up of 19 amino acids. The V gene's germline CDR1 is PRHDT and CDR2 FYEKMQ (reference sequence). Trimming removed 5 bases from V and 2 bases from J; junction bases left unmatched: 18. CDR3 sequence reads: CASSLNAVAGATGQETQYF. The CDR3 DNA reads as TGTGCCAGCAGCCTTAATGCAGTAGCGGGGGCAACAGGTCAAGAGACCCAGTACTTC.

The chain links TRBV11-2 to TRBJ2-3; D is uncertain. Germline-derived CDR1 and CDR2 are SGHAT and FQNNGV. The CDR3 runs 15 residues. Trimming took 1 base from V and 0 from J, leaving 8 bases between them. CDR3 DNA sequence: TGTGCCAGCAGCTTAGTTGTAGGAAGCACAGATACGCAGTATTTT. This codes for CASSLVVGSTDTQYF.

V usage is TRBV7-9 and J usage is TRBJ1-2; 7 nucleotides agree with TRBD1. The CDR3 is made up of 15 amino acids. CDR1 is SEHNR and CDR2 is FQNEAQ in the germline V gene (reference sequence). Losses at the gene ends were 5 bases for V and 3 bases for J; bases not matched to a gene: 9. The CDR3 coding sequence is TGTGCCAGCAGCCCACCAGACAGGGAGGACTATGGCTACACCTTC. Protein sequence: CASSPPDREDYGYTF.

V is TRBV7-9 and J is TRBJ2-7; TRBD1 might be the D (6 bases). Germline lookup yields CDR1 SEHNR and CDR2 FQNEAQ (reference sequence). Deletions cut 5 bases from V and 1 base from J, with 15 bases between. CDR3 length: 15 amino acids. The CDR3 spells CASSLQGSLSYEQYF. In DNA, the CDR3 is TGTGCCAGCAGCCTACAGGGTTCCCTATCCTACGAGCAGTACTTC.